The rows below give T cell receptor beta chains drawn from one sample of a study of T cell responses to AZD1222 COVID-19 vaccine. Data came from immunoSEQ multiplex PCR; TCRdb stores just in-frame clones and leaves some out. This table holds 110,000 to 150,000 clones, about 90% found once. This specimen was peripheral blood, taken on day 0 of AZD1222 vaccination. The receptors stem from an adult in good health. Each CDR3 is given with its conserved first and last residue. D genes are given only for firm matches. For some rows the clone size is stated as once, few or many, or as a class when expanded; others skip it.

d_call clone_size j_call v_call cdr3_nt cdr3_aa
TRBD1 once TRBJ1-1 TRBV19 TGTGCCAGTAGTGACGCACAGGGGGCGCTCACTGAAGCTTTCTTT CASSDAQGALTEAFF
NA NA TRBJ1-1 TRBV5-4 TGTGCCAGCAGCTTGGAGGGAAACACTGAAGCTTTCTTT CASSLEGNTEAFF
NA NA TRBJ1-5 TRBV4-1 TGCGCCAGCAGCTACTATAGCAATCAGCCCCAGCATTTT CASSYYSNQPQHF
NA NA TRBJ1-4 TRBV19 TGTGCCAGTAACAACAGAGAGGAAAAACTGTTTTTT CASNNREEKLFF
NA NA TRBJ2-7 TRBV5-8 TGTGCCAGCAGCGAAGGGGATCTCTACGAGCAGTACTTC CASSEGDLYEQYF
NA NA TRBJ2-5 TRBV4-3 TGCGCCAGCAGCCAAGAAATGTCCGGACAAGAGACCCAGTACTTC CASSQEMSGQETQYF
TRBD1 NA TRBJ2-1 TRBV29-1 TGCAGCGTTGTATTCGGGACAGCGATCTACAATGAGCAGTTCTTC CSVVFGTAIYNEQFF
NA NA TRBJ2-4 TRBV7-9 TGTGCCAGCAGCTTCCAGGGGAGGCCCAAAAACATTCAGTACTTC CASSFQGRPKNIQYF
NA NA TRBJ1-5 TRBV12-3/TRBV12-4 TGTGCCAGCAGTGAGGGGGATCCCCAGCCCCAGCATTTT CASSEGDPQPQHF
NA NA TRBJ1-6 TRBV5-8 TGTGCCAGCAGCGGAAGAACCGAGACGAGTTTAATTTCCCTCCACTTT CASSGRTETSLISLHF
TRBD2 NA TRBJ2-3 TRBV28 TGTGCCAGCAGTCCCATTACTAGCGGGACAGATACGCAGTATTTT CASSPITSGTDTQYF
TRBD1 NA TRBJ2-3 TRBV15 TGTGCCACCAGCAGCGGGGACAGGCCCACAGATACGCAGTATTTT CATSSGDRPTDTQYF
TRBD1 NA TRBJ2-2 TRBV5-4 TGTGCCAGCAGCAGTCGGACAGGCACCGGGGAGCTGTTTTTT CASSSRTGTGELFF
TRBD1 NA TRBJ1-2 TRBV27 TGTGCCAGCAGACAAACGACAGGGGGTCACTATGGCTACACCTTC CASRQTTGGHYGYTF
NA NA TRBJ2-7 TRBV23-1 TGCGCCAGCAGTCAACCGAGTTCCAGACCCTCCTACGAGCAGTACTTC CASSQPSSRPSYEQYF
NA NA TRBJ2-2 TRBV12-3/TRBV12-4 TGTGCCAGCAGGAGAGTGAACACCGGGGAGCTGTTTTTT CASRRVNTGELFF
TRBD1 NA TRBJ1-6 TRBV7-9 TGTGCCAGCAGCAAGGACAGGGGGGATAATTCACCCCTCCACTTT CASSKDRGDNSPLHF
NA NA TRBJ2-7 TRBV2 TGTGCCAGCAAGGTCGGTCCCTACGAGCAGTACTTC CASKVGPYEQYF
NA NA TRBJ2-1 TRBV11-2 TGTGCCAGCAGCTTTTCCAATGAGCAGTTCTTC CASSFSNEQFF
TRBD2 few TRBJ2-1 TRBV5-1 TGCGCCAGCAGCTTGGCCTCCGGCGGGGGGGCTTTGTACAATGAGCAGTTCTTC CASSLASGGGALYNEQFF
TRBD1 NA TRBJ1-6 TRBV27 TGTGCCAGCAAATCGGGAGGGGGCAGGGGTCAGAATTCACCCCTCCACTTT CASKSGGGRGQNSPLHF
NA NA TRBJ1-3 TRBV10-3 TGTGCCATCAGCCGGGGCTACGGAAACACCATATATTTT CAISRGYGNTIYF
NA NA TRBJ2-2 TRBV7-9 TGTGCCAGCAGCTTAAGGGCCGGGGAGCTGTTTTTT CASSLRAGELFF
NA few TRBJ2-7 TRBV4-2 TGTGCCAGCAGCCAAGATAGGTGGCGTAACTACGAGCAGTACTTC CASSQDRWRNYEQYF
NA NA TRBJ2-6 TRBV7-6 TGTGCCAGCAGCTTACGGCGGCCGGGATCTGGGGCCAACGTCCTGACTTTC CASSLRRPGSGANVLTF
TRBD2 NA TRBJ2-1 TRBV19 TGTGCCAGTAGTATCCCAGCGGGAGTTAGGGGCAATGAGCAGTTCTTC CASSIPAGVRGNEQFF
NA NA TRBJ2-1 TRBV6-5 TGTGCCAGCAGTTACGGTCCTGAGGATGAGCAGTTCTTC CASSYGPEDEQFF
TRBD1 NA TRBJ1-4 TRBV6-5 TGTGCCAGCAGTTACGACAGGGCGTCTAATGAAAAACTGTTTTTT CASSYDRASNEKLFF
TRBD1 once TRBJ2-4 TRBV7-8 TGTGCCAGCAGCCACCGGGACAGCAAAAACATTCAGTACTTC CASSHRDSKNIQYF
TRBD1 NA TRBJ1-6 TRBV5-1 TGCGCCAGCAGCTTGGACAGGGGCGGCGGTTCACCCCTCCACTTT CASSLDRGGGSPLHF
NA few TRBJ2-7 TRBV4-3 TGCGCCAGCAGCCAGGGGCAGGGATCCTACGAGCAGTACTTC CASSQGQGSYEQYF
NA NA TRBJ1-5 TRBV19 TGTGCCAGTAGCCCCAAGAGGCAGGCCTACAATCAGCCCCAGCATTTT CASSPKRQAYNQPQHF
NA NA TRBJ2-5 TRBV9 TGTGCCAGCAGCGTAGGTTCGAACATGTACCAAGAGACCCAGTACTTC CASSVGSNMYQETQYF
NA NA TRBJ1-6 TRBV2 TGTGCCAGCAGTGAAGTACTGGGGGCGCCTACCTCACCCCTCCACTTT CASSEVLGAPTSPLHF
NA NA TRBJ2-7 TRBV3-1/TRBV3-2 TGTGCCAGCAGCCGAAACGGGCACTCCTACGAGCAGTACTTC CASSRNGHSYEQYF
NA NA TRBJ1-5 TRBV7-9 TGTGCCAGCAGCTTAGCGAGGGATCAGCCCCAGCATTTT CASSLARDQPQHF
NA once TRBJ1-3 TRBV11-2 TGTGCCAGCAGCTTAGGAAGGGGGGCGCTGGGAAACACCATATATTTT CASSLGRGALGNTIYF
NA NA TRBJ1-2 TRBV4-1 TGCGCCAGCAGCCAACCAACTACTTACGGCGGAGCCTTCTATGGCTACACCTTC CASSQPTTYGGAFYGYTF
NA NA TRBJ1-4 TRBV12-3/TRBV12-4 TGTGCCAGCAGTTTAGGGTTAGAACTGTTTTTT CASSLGLELFF
NA NA TRBJ1-1 TRBV6-2/TRBV6-3 TGTGCCAGCAGCCGCGACACCTACACTGAAGCTTTCTTT CASSRDTYTEAFF
TRBD1 once TRBJ1-2 TRBV25-1 TGTGCCAGCAGTACGACACAGGGGGCAAGGGACTACACCTTC CASSTTQGARDYTF
NA NA TRBJ2-7 TRBV5-1 TGCGCCAGCAGCCTGCGGGTCTCCTACGAGCAGTACTTC CASSLRVSYEQYF
TRBD2 NA TRBJ2-3 TRBV6-4 TGTGCCAGCAGTAGACTCGCGGGGGGGACAGATACGCAGTATTTT CASSRLAGGTDTQYF
TRBD2 NA TRBJ2-5 TRBV2 TGTGCCAGCAGTGAATCCCCGATAGCGGGGGGAGGAGAGACCCAGTACTTC CASSESPIAGGGETQYF